A selection of T cell receptor beta chains follows, all from one sample in a study of OX40 agonist ivuxolimab in advanced cancers. TCRdb's table, derived via immunoSEQ multiplex PCR, lists solely in-frame clones and lacks some. The profile shows approximately 82,000 clones, approximately 85% of them singletons. Sequences were derived from CD4+ or CD8+ T cells sorted from blood, sampled in a trial of the OX40 agonist ivuxolimab. Source of these receptors: an adult with an advanced solid tumor such as melanoma, head and neck, liver or kidney cancer. CDR3s include the opening cysteine and the closing phenylalanine or tryptophan. Each record gives: V gene, J gene, D gene, CDR3 protein. D genes are given only for firm matches.

V gene: TRBV29-1; J gene: TRBJ2-7; D gene: TRBD1; CDR3 protein: CSVDRGRDEQYF
V gene: TRBV5-1; J gene: TRBJ2-7; D gene: .; CDR3 protein: CASSSRSYPGSSYEQYF
V gene: TRBV5-4; J gene: TRBJ2-7; D gene: .; CDR3 protein: CASSLRDDRQYF
V gene: TRBV6-5; J gene: TRBJ1-2; D gene: TRBD1; CDR3 protein: CASSPGQGITTF
V gene: TRBV11-2; J gene: TRBJ2-3; D gene: .; CDR3 protein: CASSGGARDTQYF
V gene: TRBV11-2; J gene: TRBJ2-6; D gene: TRBD1; CDR3 protein: CASSPGQGRSGANVLTF
V gene: TRBV7-3; J gene: TRBJ2-1; D gene: .; CDR3 protein: CASSPQGWDEQFF
V gene: TRBV30; J gene: TRBJ1-5; D gene: TRBD1; CDR3 protein: CAWSTNRGDSNQPQHF
V gene: TRBV2; J gene: TRBJ2-2; D gene: .; CDR3 protein: CASSKQGTGELFF
V gene: TRBV4-2; J gene: TRBJ2-5; D gene: .; CDR3 protein: CASSQDVGVREQYF
V gene: TRBV6-5; J gene: TRBJ1-6; D gene: .; CDR3 protein: CASSAAEGDSPLHF
V gene: TRBV7-2; J gene: TRBJ2-5; D gene: TRBD1; CDR3 protein: CASRAGTGGRETQYF
V gene: TRBV6-9; J gene: TRBJ2-2; D gene: .; CDR3 protein: CASSPTMNTGELFF
V gene: TRBV4-2; J gene: TRBJ2-3; D gene: .; CDR3 protein: CASSQDVAGSISDTQYF
V gene: TRBV5-5; J gene: TRBJ1-4; D gene: .; CDR3 protein: CASSLVMSATNEKLFF
V gene: TRBV4-1; J gene: TRBJ1-1; D gene: .; CDR3 protein: CASSRQATNTEAFF
V gene: TRBV19; J gene: TRBJ1-1; D gene: TRBD1; CDR3 protein: CASSGTGWTEAFF
V gene: TRBV12-5; J gene: TRBJ2-3; D gene: .; CDR3 protein: CASARDSATQYF
V gene: TRBV5-1; J gene: TRBJ1-2; D gene: .; CDR3 protein: CASSPARSPGVGYTF
V gene: TRBV29-1; J gene: TRBJ1-1; D gene: TRBD1; CDR3 protein: CSVGTDTEAFF
V gene: TRBV19; J gene: TRBJ1-1; D gene: .; CDR3 protein: CASRVAGEAFF
V gene: TRBV19; J gene: TRBJ1-3; D gene: .; CDR3 protein: CASRLLDGNTIYF
V gene: TRBV5-1; J gene: TRBJ2-5; D gene: .; CDR3 protein: CASSDSITVLETQYF
V gene: TRBV6-4; J gene: TRBJ1-2; D gene: TRBD1; CDR3 protein: CASKTGGSNYGYTF
V gene: TRBV6-1; J gene: TRBJ1-2; D gene: .; CDR3 protein: CASSALGRTPGYTF
V gene: TRBV6-1; J gene: TRBJ2-3; D gene: TRBD1; CDR3 protein: CASSEPAGGSDTQYF
V gene: TRBV10-2; J gene: TRBJ1-1; D gene: TRBD1; CDR3 protein: CASSGTGGTEAFF
V gene: TRBV4-1; J gene: TRBJ2-3; D gene: TRBD2; CDR3 protein: CASSQGVLAGGADTQYF
V gene: TRBV19; J gene: TRBJ1-2; D gene: TRBD1; CDR3 protein: CASSLTGQLYYGYTF
V gene: TRBV6-5; J gene: TRBJ2-7; D gene: .; CDR3 protein: CASSSWRGRVAYEQYF
V gene: TRBV7-9; J gene: TRBJ2-7; D gene: .; CDR3 protein: CASSLVAREQYF
V gene: TRBV5-4; J gene: TRBJ1-1; D gene: TRBD1; CDR3 protein: CASCRQGANTEAFF
V gene: TRBV19; J gene: TRBJ2-2; D gene: TRBD1; CDR3 protein: CASTTYRDSANTGELFF
V gene: TRBV5-1; J gene: TRBJ1-2; D gene: TRBD1; CDR3 protein: CASSLDGQGAWLTF
V gene: TRBV5-5; J gene: TRBJ1-2; D gene: .; CDR3 protein: CASSRLTENRKEAF
V gene: TRBV9; J gene: TRBJ2-6; D gene: .; CDR3 protein: CASSSSGSGANVLTF
V gene: TRBV27; J gene: TRBJ2-5; D gene: TRBD1; CDR3 protein: CASGGQGATETQYF
V gene: TRBV11-1; J gene: TRBJ1-3; D gene: .; CDR3 protein: CASSSRDTGNTIYF
V gene: TRBV19; J gene: TRBJ1-6; D gene: .; CDR3 protein: CASTRTNRADSPLHF
V gene: TRBV6-1; J gene: TRBJ2-7; D gene: TRBD1; CDR3 protein: CASRRMGQARGEQYF
V gene: TRBV4-1; J gene: TRBJ1-2; D gene: .; CDR3 protein: CASSQFPIANYGYTF
V gene: TRBV10-3; J gene: TRBJ2-7; D gene: .; CDR3 protein: CAVEPGHNYEQYF
V gene: TRBV14; J gene: TRBJ1-6; D gene: .; CDR3 protein: CASSLQGKGRSPLHF
V gene: TRBV7-6; J gene: TRBJ2-5; D gene: TRBD2; CDR3 protein: CASSPRGGEETQYF
V gene: TRBV28; J gene: TRBJ2-6; D gene: .; CDR3 protein: CASSFRTASGANVLTF
V gene: TRBV27; J gene: TRBJ1-1; D gene: .; CDR3 protein: CASSPAGVANTEAFF
V gene: TRBV2; J gene: TRBJ2-5; D gene: TRBD1; CDR3 protein: CASRATGTGGFYPLETQYF
V gene: TRBV4-2; J gene: TRBJ1-2; D gene: .; CDR3 protein: CASSPGGEGYGYTF
V gene: TRBV5-6; J gene: TRBJ2-7; D gene: .; CDR3 protein: CASSFGGGRYEQYF
V gene: TRBV30; J gene: TRBJ1-1; D gene: TRBD1; CDR3 protein: CAWRTGVTEAFF